This T cell receptor beta chain was recorded in a study of PD-1 blockade in classical Hodgkin lymphoma. The study's findings and limits: The study found that TCR diversity rose significantly by C4D1 in CD4+ but not CD8+ cells. Reports indicated that newly diagnosed patients had lower baseline TCR diversity than healthy donors did. The baseline diversity of complete responders showed similarity to that of newly diagnosed patients.

Germline values: CDR1 SGHVS, CDR2 FQNEAQ. The CDR3 loop spans 16 amino acids. V gave up 4 bases and J gave up 5 bases, with 20 bases separating them. Time point specified: cycle 4 day 1 (C4D1), after 6 weeks of nivolumab. After autologous stem cell transplantation all patients relapsed, and prior brentuximab vedotin exposure differed between cohorts. Complete response, partial response or progressive disease was each patient's best response. TCRdb's copy holds only in-frame clones and misses some; the assay was immunoSEQ multiplex PCR. The repertoire holds approximately 9,700 clones, with 80% to 85% as singletons. On this clone itself: Its antigen is undetermined.

The chain has TRBV7-8 and TRBJ1-1, with D possibly being TRBD1 (5 bases). The specimen comprised peripheral blood mononuclear cells (PBMCs), sampled before the fourth cycle of nivolumab. This TCR derives from a human donor with classical Hodgkin lymphoma. CDR3 coding DNA: TGTGCCAGCAGCTCTGCCCGACAGAAGAAACTAACTGAAGCTTTCTTT. Translated, it gives CASSSARQKKLTEAFF.